Listed below are T cell receptor beta chains from one sample, sequenced in a study of sequential checkpoint blockade in melanoma. TCRdb's copy holds only in-frame clones and misses some; the assay was immunoSEQ multiplex PCR. The sample comprises over 8,500 clones, under 85% of which are singletons, and roughly 12% rests with the top ten. The sample here was CD8+ T cells sorted from blood (inferred from file names), taken from a patient given nivolumab and ipilimumab in sequence. All receptors derive from a human donor with melanoma. The CDR3 runs from the conserved cysteine through the conserved F or W. The D gene is left open where the match is weak. Expanded clones get a size class; other rows say once, few or many, or leave the size out.

D | length | J | V | size | CDR3 | DNA
TRBD1 | 16 | TRBJ1-1 | TRBV11-3 | . | CASSLDLIRQGSEAFF | TGTGCCAGCAGCTTAGATCTTATAAGACAGGGGAGTGAAGCTTTCTTT
TRBD1 | 14 | TRBJ2-5 | TRBV29-1 | . | CSVEGGGAGETQYF | TGCAGCGTTGAAGGAGGGGGCGCCGGGGAGACCCAGTACTTC
. | 16 | TRBJ1-2 | TRBV15 | . | CATSREFGISHYGYTF | TGTGCCACCAGCAGAGAGTTTGGCATCTCTCACTATGGCTACACCTTC
. | 15 | TRBJ1-2 | TRBV7-9 | . | CASSSQGFENYGYTF | TGTGCCAGCAGCTCACAGGGATTTGAGAACTATGGCTACACCTTC
. | 15 | TRBJ2-1 | TRBV28 | . | CASSLAPAATDEQFF | TGTGCCAGCAGTTTAGCCCCAGCGGCTACGGATGAGCAGTTCTTC
TRBD2 | 13 | TRBJ2-1 | TRBV28 | . | CATTGLARNEQFF | TGTGCCACCACAGGACTAGCGCGGAATGAGCAGTTCTTC
TRBD1 | 14 | TRBJ2-7 | TRBV27 | . | CASSLSRTGHEQYF | TGTGCCAGCAGTTTATCCCGGACAGGGCACGAGCAGTACTTC
. | 18 | TRBJ2-1 | TRBV9 | . | CASSGGTGSQRGGNEQFF | TGTGCCAGTTCCGGCGGGACAGGGTCGCAGCGGGGGGGCAATGAGCAGTTCTTC
TRBD1 | 15 | TRBJ2-1 | TRBV13 | . | CASSSGTGVVGEQFF | TGTGCCAGCAGCTCCGGGACAGGGGTTGTGGGTGAGCAGTTCTTC
. | 14 | TRBJ1-4 | TRBV7-9 | . | CASSFGGSREKLFF | TGTGCCAGCAGCTTTGGGGGGTCGAGGGAAAAACTGTTTTTT
. | 15 | TRBJ2-3 | TRBV13 | few | CASEDRRAGTDTQYF | TGTGCCAGCGAAGACAGGAGAGCGGGCACAGATACGCAGTATTTT